This TCR beta chain was found in a study of CD8 T cells in ankylosing spondylitis. MiXCR, applied by TCRdb to the 5' RACE reads, yields one record per CDR3 protein. This table has 250,000 to 400,000 distinct CDR3 sequences, around 10% appearing once. The V end lost 5 bases, the J end lost 0 bases, and 14 bases lay between the germline ends. The length of the CDR3 is 15 residues. In germline, CDR1 is LNHNV, CDR2 YYDKDF (reference sequence). V and J are TRBV15 and TRBJ2-7; no clear D. The receptor was derived from a female donor with ankylosing spondylitis or in good health (not recorded which). The sample taken for sequencing was blood, either unsorted or a sorted T cell fraction (not recorded which). The CDR3 reads CATSGGWLDSYEQYF. CDR3 in DNA: TGTGCCACCAGCGGTGGCTGGCTCGACTCCTACGAGCAGTACTTC.